A selection of T cell receptor beta chains follows, all from one sample in a study of T cell changes during pregnancy in multiple sclerosis. Using immunoSEQ multiplex PCR, the repertoire was profiled, and TCRdb retains in-frame clones only, with some absent. The repertoire holds around 130,000 clones, with under 95% as singletons. Specimen: peripheral blood, collected before pregnancy. The receptors come from a female donor with multiple sclerosis, enrolled in a pregnancy study. Each CDR3 is given with its conserved first and last residue. The D gene is left open where the match is weak. For some rows the clone size is stated as once, few or many, or as a class when expanded; others skip it.

size	J	V	D	DNA	CDR3
-	TRBJ2-7	TRBV5-1	-	TGCGCCAGCAGCTTCCGGGACAACAAATACGAGCAGTACTTC	CASSFRDNKYEQYF
-	TRBJ1-1	TRBV6-1	-	TGTGCCAGCATTTTAGGGGAATTCTTT	CASILGEFF
-	TRBJ2-3	TRBV28	-	TGTGCCAGCAGTTTTGACAGGCTTCGCCCAGATACGCAGTATTTT	CASSFDRLRPDTQYF
-	TRBJ1-1	TRBV19	-	TGTGCCAGTAGCCTCCGGGGGTACACTGAAGCTTTCTTT	CASSLRGYTEAFF
-	TRBJ1-1	TRBV5-1	TRBD1	TGCGCCAGCAGCCCGACAGGGGGGAACACTGAAGCTTTCTTT	CASSPTGGNTEAFF
-	TRBJ2-3	TRBV6-6	TRBD1	TGTGCCAGCAGCCGCCACAGGGGGAGCACAGATACGCAGTATTTT	CASSRHRGSTDTQYF
-	TRBJ2-2	TRBV6-5	TRBD1	TGTGCCAGCAGGTCACCGGGACAGGGATCCGGGGAGCTGTTTTTT	CASRSPGQGSGELFF
-	TRBJ2-1	TRBV19	TRBD2	TGTGCCAGTGGCGGACTAGCGAAGAATGAGCAGTTCTTC	CASGGLAKNEQFF
-	TRBJ2-6	TRBV19	-	TGTGCCAGTAGGTGGGGAGGCCTCTCTGGGGCCAACGTCCTGACTTTC	CASRWGGLSGANVLTF
-	TRBJ1-1	TRBV6-1	-	TGTGCCAGCACTATACAGGGAACGAACACTGAAGCTTTCTTT	CASTIQGTNTEAFF
-	TRBJ2-7	TRBV18	TRBD2	TGTGCCAGCTCACCTCGGACTAGTACCTACGAGCAGTACTTC	CASSPRTSTYEQYF
-	TRBJ2-4	TRBV6-5	TRBD2	TGTGCCAGCAGTCAAACGGGACTAGCGGGCGTTTTAGAGTACTTC	CASSQTGLAGVLEYF
-	TRBJ2-3	TRBV2	TRBD2	TGTGCCAGCAGTTCGGGAGGGAACACAGATACGCAGTATTTT	CASSSGGNTDTQYF
-	TRBJ2-3	TRBV27	-	TGTGCCAGCAGTTCGCCCCCCAGGGGAAATACGCAGTATTTT	CASSSPPRGNTQYF
once	TRBJ2-3	TRBV7-3	TRBD2	TGTGCCAGCAGCCCGGGGGGTAACCGAGGCACAGATACGCAGTATTTT	CASSPGGNRGTDTQYF
-	TRBJ1-5	TRBV28	-	TGTGCCAGCAGTCCCCTCAGGGTCGGAAATCAGCCCCAGCATTTT	CASSPLRVGNQPQHF
-	TRBJ1-6	TRBV5-8	-	TGTGCCAGCAGCCTGGAAGGGAGCTCCTATAATTCACCCCTCCACTTT	CASSLEGSSYNSPLHF
-	TRBJ2-3	TRBV28	TRBD1	TGTGCCAGCACCTTCCCGGGACAGGGGCCCCTTACAGATACGCAGTATTTT	CASTFPGQGPLTDTQYF
few	TRBJ2-2	TRBV5-1	TRBD2	TGCGCCAGCAGCTCCTTAGCGGGGGGCACCGGGGAGCTGTTTTTT	CASSSLAGGTGELFF
-	TRBJ1-4	TRBV4-1	-	TGCGCCAGCAGCCGGGCCTTGGACCCGAGGGCAGAAAAACTGTTTTTT	CASSRALDPRAEKLFF
-	TRBJ1-2	TRBV6-5	-	TGTGCCAGCAGCACCGGGCGGGGCCGCTATGGCTACACCTTC	CASSTGRGRYGYTF
once	TRBJ2-1	TRBV7-9	TRBD1	TGTGCCAGCAGCTCCAGGGGGTACTACAATGAGCAGTTCTTC	CASSSRGYYNEQFF